The entry below describes one T cell receptor (beta chain). Its target antigen remains unknown. No much larger clone is present one base from it, and per-base qualities are unavailable. Patients with autoimmune disease history or receiving systemic immunosuppression were excluded from the trial. Peripheral blood for TCR sequencing was drawn from every dose cohort at baseline, at cycle 4 day 1 and at cycle 7 day 1. Samples came from an open-label, multicenter, first-in-human phase I dose-escalation trial of ivuxolimab. The trial enrolled adults with locally advanced or metastatic head and neck squamous cell, hepatocellular, melanoma or renal cell carcinoma. CD4+ and CD8+ T cells were sorted separately from peripheral blood before TCR sequencing. Genomic DNA was isolated from the sorted cells so that the TCRbeta CDR3 region could be sequenced. The immunoSEQ Assay was used for sequencing of TCRbeta CDR3 regions. TCRdb stores this immuneACCESS table with in-frame sequences only. Part of the clones is absent; in the studies checked, under half of the shortfall reflects unresolved V genes, and no reason is known for the rest. This sample gives about 32,000 clones in total; 81% of them show up just once. Jointly, the top ten make up 15% to 20% of the sample.

This record belongs to a study of OX40 agonist ivuxolimab in advanced cancers. Looking at the study overall: Ivuxolimab was an agonistic, fully human IgG2 monoclonal antibody directed against OX40 (CD134), a costimulatory receptor. Intravenous ivuxolimab was administered to patients every 2 weeks at six dose levels: 0.01, 0.1, 0.3, 1.5, 3 and 10 mg/kg. The paper describes the monotherapy dose-escalation part (N of about 52 patients) of the phase I trial of ivuxolimab. Partial responses were achieved by three dose-escalation patients, of whom one had hepatocellular carcinoma and two had cutaneous melanoma. Peripheral TCRbeta sequencing was intended to test whether TCR sequence diversity was altered and clonal T-cell expansion was caused by ivuxolimab. Patients were allowed to have had prior anti-PD-1, anti-PD-L1 or anti-CTLA-4 therapy, and more than 30% of the dose-escalation patients had previously received checkpoint inhibitors. Among the roughly 52 dose-escalation patients, around 20 had hepatocellular carcinoma, some 15 melanoma, 9 renal cell carcinoma and 9 head and neck cancer. In the dose-escalation cohort, about four fifths of patients were male, and the mean age was 60 years with a range of roughly 23 to 79.

Beyond this particular receptor, the publication reports: In the 0.1-3.0 mg/kg groups, partial responders had among the lowest normalized peripheral clonal expansion, particularly in CD8+ T cells. After ivuxolimab, expanded clones were on average more numerous among CD8+ T cells than among CD4+ T cells. The antigen specificity of the clonally expanded peripheral T cells was not determined. At doses of 0.1 to 3.0 mg/kg, clonal expansion of both CD4+ and CD8+ blood T cells was observed from baseline to week 6. Low levels of normalized T-cell clonal expansion were also seen in some patients who did not respond.

The CDR3 covers 15 residues, taking in both the cysteine and the phenylalanine. Of the read, only the CDR3 DNA is kept; its 45 bases are in frame from base 1. Via the germline V gene, CDR1 is KGHSH and CDR2 LQKENI. V loses 4 bases at its end and J loses 10 bases; junction bases beyond the gene matches: 7. This specimen consisted of CD4+ or CD8+ T cells sorted from blood, obtained in a trial of the OX40 agonist ivuxolimab. The receptor comes from an adult with an advanced solid tumor such as melanoma, head and neck, liver or kidney cancer. The V and J genes are TRBV18 and TRBJ2-1; 13 bases in the junction line up with TRBD2. The CDR3 loop reads CASSLGLAGTHEQFF. The sequence in DNA is TGTGCCAGCTCACTGGGACTAGCGGGGACCCACGAGCAGTTCTTC.